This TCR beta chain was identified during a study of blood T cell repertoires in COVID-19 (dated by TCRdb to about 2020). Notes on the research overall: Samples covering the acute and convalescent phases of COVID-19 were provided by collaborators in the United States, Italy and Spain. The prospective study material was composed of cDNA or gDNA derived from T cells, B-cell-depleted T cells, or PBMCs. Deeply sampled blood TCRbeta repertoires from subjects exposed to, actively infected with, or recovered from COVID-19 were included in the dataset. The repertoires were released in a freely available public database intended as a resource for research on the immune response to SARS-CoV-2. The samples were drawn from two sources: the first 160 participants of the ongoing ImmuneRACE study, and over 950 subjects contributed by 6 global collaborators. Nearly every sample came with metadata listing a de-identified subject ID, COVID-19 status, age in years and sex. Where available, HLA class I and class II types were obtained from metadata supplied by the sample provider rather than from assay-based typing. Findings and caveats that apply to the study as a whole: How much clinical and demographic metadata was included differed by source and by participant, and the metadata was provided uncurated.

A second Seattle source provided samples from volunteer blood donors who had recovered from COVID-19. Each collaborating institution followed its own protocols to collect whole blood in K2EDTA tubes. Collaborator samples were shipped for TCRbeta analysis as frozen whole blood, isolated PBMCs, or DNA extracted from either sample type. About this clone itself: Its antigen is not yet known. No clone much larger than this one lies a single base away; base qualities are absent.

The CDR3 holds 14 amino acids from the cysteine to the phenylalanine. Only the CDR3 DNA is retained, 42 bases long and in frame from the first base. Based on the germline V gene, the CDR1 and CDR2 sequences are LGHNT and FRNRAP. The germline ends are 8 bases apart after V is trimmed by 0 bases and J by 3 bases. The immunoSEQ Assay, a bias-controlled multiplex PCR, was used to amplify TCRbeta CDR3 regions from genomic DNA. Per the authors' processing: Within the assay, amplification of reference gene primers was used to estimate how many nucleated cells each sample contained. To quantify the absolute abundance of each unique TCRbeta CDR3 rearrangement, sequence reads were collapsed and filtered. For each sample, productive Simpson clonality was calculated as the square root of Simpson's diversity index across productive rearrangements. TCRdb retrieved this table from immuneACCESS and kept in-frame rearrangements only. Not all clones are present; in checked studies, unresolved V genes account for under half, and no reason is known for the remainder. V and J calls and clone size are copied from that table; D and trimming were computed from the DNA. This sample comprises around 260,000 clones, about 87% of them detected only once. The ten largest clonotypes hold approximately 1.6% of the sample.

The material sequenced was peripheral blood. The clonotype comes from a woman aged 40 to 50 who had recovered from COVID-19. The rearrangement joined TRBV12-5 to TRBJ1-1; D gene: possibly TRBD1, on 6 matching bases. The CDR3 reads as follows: CASGLVPGDTEAFF. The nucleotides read TGTGCTAGTGGTTTGGTACCAGGGGACACTGAAGCTTTCTTT.